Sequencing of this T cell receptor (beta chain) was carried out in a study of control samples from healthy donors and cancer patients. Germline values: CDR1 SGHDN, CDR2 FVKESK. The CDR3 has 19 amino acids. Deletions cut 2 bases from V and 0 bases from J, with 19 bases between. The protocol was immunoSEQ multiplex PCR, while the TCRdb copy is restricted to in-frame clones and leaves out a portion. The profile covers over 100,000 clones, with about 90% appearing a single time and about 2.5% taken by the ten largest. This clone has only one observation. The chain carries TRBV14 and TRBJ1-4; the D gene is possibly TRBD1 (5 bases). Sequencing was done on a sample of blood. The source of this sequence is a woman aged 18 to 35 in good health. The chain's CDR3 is CASSQRGREFFATNEKLFF. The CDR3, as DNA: TGTGCCAGCAGCCAAAGGGGACGGGAGTTTTTTGCAACTAATGAAAAACTGTTTTTT.